The rows below give T cell receptor beta chains drawn from one sample of a study of CD8+ T cells in alopecia areata. Sequenced by immunoSEQ multiplex PCR; TCRdb stores in-frame clones only, minus some. The data contain about 190,000 clones, over 50% of them singletons. The starting material was CD4+ T cells sorted from blood, obtained at week 0. Receptors were obtained from a human donor with alopecia areata. Both conserved end residues are part of each CDR3. The D gene is left open where the match is weak. Clone size is shown for a subset of rows, as once, few, many or a class of expanded clone.

abundance: NA
d_gene: NA
j_gene: TRBJ2-7
v_gene: TRBV27
CDR3nt: TGTGCCAGCAGTTTAAGTGACAGAGCCTACGAGCAGTACTTC
CDR3aa: CASSLSDRAYEQYF

abundance: few
d_gene: NA
j_gene: TRBJ1-2
v_gene: TRBV30
CDR3nt: TGTGCCTGGAGTGGGGGCCCTGATGGCTACACCTTC
CDR3aa: CAWSGGPDGYTF

abundance: NA
d_gene: NA
j_gene: TRBJ1-5
v_gene: TRBV5-6
CDR3nt: TGTGCCAGCAGCTTGGGTTTTAGCAATCAGCCCCAGCATTTT
CDR3aa: CASSLGFSNQPQHF

abundance: NA
d_gene: NA
j_gene: TRBJ2-2
v_gene: TRBV15
CDR3nt: TGTGCCACCAGCAGAGATCTAAAGACCGGGGAGCTGTTTTTT
CDR3aa: CATSRDLKTGELFF

abundance: NA
d_gene: NA
j_gene: TRBJ2-6
v_gene: TRBV6-5
CDR3nt: TGTGCCAGCAGCTCTAGATCCGGGGCCAACGTCCTGACTTTC
CDR3aa: CASSSRSGANVLTF

abundance: few
d_gene: NA
j_gene: TRBJ1-6
v_gene: TRBV6-1
CDR3nt: TGTGCCAGCAGACCTGAGAGAGGGGCTTCACCCCTCCACTTT
CDR3aa: CASRPERGASPLHF

abundance: NA
d_gene: NA
j_gene: TRBJ2-5
v_gene: TRBV29-1
CDR3nt: TGCAGCGTTGCGCTAGCTCAAGAGACCCAGTACTTC
CDR3aa: CSVALAQETQYF

abundance: few
d_gene: TRBD1
j_gene: TRBJ1-2
v_gene: TRBV29-1
CDR3nt: TGCAGCGCTAGACAGGGGAACTATGGCTACACCTTC
CDR3aa: CSARQGNYGYTF

abundance: few
d_gene: NA
j_gene: TRBJ1-1
v_gene: TRBV6-5
CDR3nt: TGTGCCAGCACCCAACGACAGAACACTGAAGCTTTCTTT
CDR3aa: CASTQRQNTEAFF

abundance: medium-sized
d_gene: TRBD2
j_gene: TRBJ2-3
v_gene: TRBV23-1
CDR3nt: TGCGCCAGCATAGCCGGGAGGGAAGATACGCAGTATTTT
CDR3aa: CASIAGREDTQYF

abundance: NA
d_gene: NA
j_gene: TRBJ2-7
v_gene: TRBV25-1
CDR3nt: TGTGCCAGCAGTGAATTTACCGGGTTCGAGCAGTACTTC
CDR3aa: CASSEFTGFEQYF

abundance: NA
d_gene: TRBD1
j_gene: TRBJ2-2
v_gene: TRBV19
CDR3nt: TGTGCCAGTAGTCCCCCGGACAGGTACACCGGGGAGCTGTTTTTT
CDR3aa: CASSPPDRYTGELFF

abundance: NA
d_gene: NA
j_gene: TRBJ2-7
v_gene: TRBV4-1
CDR3nt: TGCGCCAGCAGCCAAGCTGGGTCTCGGGAGCAGTACTTC
CDR3aa: CASSQAGSREQYF

abundance: NA
d_gene: NA
j_gene: TRBJ1-2
v_gene: TRBV6-5
CDR3nt: TGTGCCAGCAGTCCTCCCCGGGGGGGCTACACCTTC
CDR3aa: CASSPPRGGYTF

abundance: few
d_gene: NA
j_gene: TRBJ2-3
v_gene: TRBV29-1
CDR3nt: TGCAGCGTTGCAGCCCCCGGGAGTACGCAGTATTTT
CDR3aa: CSVAAPGSTQYF

abundance: NA
d_gene: TRBD2
j_gene: TRBJ2-3
v_gene: TRBV4-1
CDR3nt: TGCGCCAGCAGCCAAGATTTTGGACTAGCGGTTAGCACAGATACGCAGTATTTT
CDR3aa: CASSQDFGLAVSTDTQYF

abundance: once
d_gene: NA
j_gene: TRBJ2-3
v_gene: TRBV5-4
CDR3nt: TGTGCCAGCAGCTTGGATCAGGGATTCACAGATACGCAGTATTTT
CDR3aa: CASSLDQGFTDTQYF

abundance: NA
d_gene: NA
j_gene: TRBJ2-5
v_gene: TRBV30
CDR3nt: TGTGCCTGGAGTTTACATCGGACTATCCTAGAGACCCAGTACTTC
CDR3aa: CAWSLHRTILETQYF

abundance: many
d_gene: TRBD1
j_gene: TRBJ2-1
v_gene: TRBV6-1
CDR3nt: TGTGCCACCAGTGACAGCGGACAGGGGGACAGGGATGAGCAGTTCTTC
CDR3aa: CATSDSGQGDRDEQFF

abundance: few
d_gene: NA
j_gene: TRBJ1-4
v_gene: TRBV19
CDR3nt: TGTGCCAGTTGTAGGGCGGCGGGGGAAAAACTGTTTTTT
CDR3aa: CASCRAAGEKLFF

abundance: NA
d_gene: NA
j_gene: TRBJ1-6
v_gene: TRBV5-5
CDR3nt: TGTGCCAGCAGCTTAAGGGACTCCGCAGATTCACCCCTCCACTTT
CDR3aa: CASSLRDSADSPLHF

abundance: once
d_gene: NA
j_gene: TRBJ2-5
v_gene: TRBV6-6
CDR3nt: TGTGCCAGCAGCCGAGTCGGTGAGACCCAGTACTTC
CDR3aa: CASSRVGETQYF

abundance: NA
d_gene: NA
j_gene: TRBJ1-1
v_gene: TRBV30
CDR3nt: TGTGCCTGGAGTGAGGGTAACACTGAAGCTTTCTTT
CDR3aa: CAWSEGNTEAFF

abundance: NA
d_gene: TRBD1
j_gene: TRBJ2-1
v_gene: TRBV2
CDR3nt: TGTGCCAGCACCAAGACAGGGGTCTTCTTC
CDR3aa: CASTKTGVFF

abundance: NA
d_gene: NA
j_gene: TRBJ2-7
v_gene: TRBV30
CDR3nt: TGTGCCTGGAGTCCCCATCGGGACGAGCAGTACTTC
CDR3aa: CAWSPHRDEQYF

abundance: NA
d_gene: TRBD2
j_gene: TRBJ2-3
v_gene: TRBV7-8
CDR3nt: TGTGCCAGCAGCTTAAGACGACTAGCTAGCACAGATACGCAGTATTTT
CDR3aa: CASSLRRLASTDTQYF

abundance: NA
d_gene: NA
j_gene: TRBJ1-4
v_gene: TRBV4-1
CDR3nt: TGCGCCAGCAGCCAAGATTTGTCCCCGGCGGTCCGGCGAAAACTGTTTTTT
CDR3aa: CASSQDLSPAVRRKLFF

abundance: NA
d_gene: NA
j_gene: TRBJ2-1
v_gene: TRBV29-1
CDR3nt: TGCAGCGTAGACTACAATGAGCAGTTCTTC
CDR3aa: CSVDYNEQFF

abundance: NA
d_gene: TRBD2
j_gene: TRBJ2-1
v_gene: TRBV29-1
CDR3nt: TGCAGCGTTGGGCCTAGCGGGGGGCAGAACAATGAGCAGTTCTTC
CDR3aa: CSVGPSGGQNNEQFF

abundance: NA
d_gene: TRBD2
j_gene: TRBJ2-7
v_gene: TRBV7-8
CDR3nt: TGTGCCAGCAGATCTAGCGGGACCTTGGGCCAGCAGTACTTC
CDR3aa: CASRSSGTLGQQYF

abundance: few
d_gene: TRBD2
j_gene: TRBJ2-2
v_gene: TRBV30
CDR3nt: TGTGCCTGGACCGGGGGGTCCCTGGCCGGGGAGCTGTTTTTT
CDR3aa: CAWTGGSLAGELFF

abundance: NA
d_gene: NA
j_gene: TRBJ2-1
v_gene: TRBV7-8
CDR3nt: TGTGCCAGCAGCTTAGGTCGGATTCTCCGAGCCAACAATGAGCAGTTCTTC
CDR3aa: CASSLGRILRANNEQFF

abundance: NA
d_gene: TRBD1
j_gene: TRBJ2-3
v_gene: TRBV2
CDR3nt: TGTGCCAGCAGTGAGTGGACAGGGGCAGATACGCAGTATTTT
CDR3aa: CASSEWTGADTQYF

abundance: NA
d_gene: TRBD1
j_gene: TRBJ1-1
v_gene: TRBV9
CDR3nt: TGTGCCAGCAGCCCGGACAGGCACCGGGACACTGAAGCTTTCTTT
CDR3aa: CASSPDRHRDTEAFF

abundance: NA
d_gene: NA
j_gene: TRBJ2-6
v_gene: TRBV6-5
CDR3nt: TGTGCCAGCACCACATCAGGGTCTGGGGCCAACGTCCTGACTTTC
CDR3aa: CASTTSGSGANVLTF

abundance: once
d_gene: NA
j_gene: TRBJ2-5
v_gene: TRBV5-1
CDR3nt: TGCGCCAGCAGCTTGGGACGGGAGACCCAGTACTTC
CDR3aa: CASSLGRETQYF

abundance: NA
d_gene: NA
j_gene: TRBJ2-5
v_gene: TRBV6-1
CDR3nt: TGTGCCAGCCTGCGAGGGGAGACCCAGTACTTC
CDR3aa: CASLRGETQYF

abundance: once
d_gene: NA
j_gene: TRBJ2-7
v_gene: TRBV5-1
CDR3nt: TGCGCCAGCAGCCAGTGGGACCGTTCTTACGAGCAGTACTTC
CDR3aa: CASSQWDRSYEQYF

abundance: NA
d_gene: NA
j_gene: TRBJ1-2
v_gene: TRBV15
CDR3nt: TGTGCCACCAGCAGAGATCGAGCAAACTATGGCTACACCTTC
CDR3aa: CATSRDRANYGYTF

abundance: once
d_gene: NA
j_gene: TRBJ1-2
v_gene: TRBV15
CDR3nt: TGTGCCACCAGCAGGGGCGGTTCGCTAGGATATGGCTACACCTTC
CDR3aa: CATSRGGSLGYGYTF

abundance: NA
d_gene: TRBD1
j_gene: TRBJ1-5
v_gene: TRBV5-1
CDR3nt: TGCGCCAGCAGCTTAACCGGGACAGGGAGCCAGCATTTT
CDR3aa: CASSLTGTGSQHF

abundance: NA
d_gene: NA
j_gene: TRBJ2-5
v_gene: TRBV5-1
CDR3nt: TGCGCCAGCAGCTCGGACGGCAGGGAGGAGACCCAGTACTTC
CDR3aa: CASSSDGREETQYF

abundance: NA
d_gene: TRBD1
j_gene: TRBJ2-7
v_gene: TRBV7-2
CDR3nt: TGTGCCAGCAGCTTAGATGGGACAGGATTCTACGAGCAGTACTTC
CDR3aa: CASSLDGTGFYEQYF

abundance: NA
d_gene: NA
j_gene: TRBJ1-3
v_gene: TRBV29-1
CDR3nt: TGCAGCGCCGAACGGGATGGGTCTGGAAACACCATATATTTT
CDR3aa: CSAERDGSGNTIYF

abundance: NA
d_gene: NA
j_gene: TRBJ1-2
v_gene: TRBV6-6
CDR3nt: TGTGCCAGCAAGGGGAATGGCTACACCTTC
CDR3aa: CASKGNGYTF

abundance: NA
d_gene: NA
j_gene: TRBJ1-2
v_gene: TRBV27
CDR3nt: TGTGCCAGCAGTTTATCGGGGGAGCTGGGGGGCTACACCTTC
CDR3aa: CASSLSGELGGYTF

abundance: NA
d_gene: NA
j_gene: TRBJ2-2
v_gene: TRBV30
CDR3nt: TGTGCCTGGAACAGGGACACCGGGGAGCTGTTTTTT
CDR3aa: CAWNRDTGELFF

abundance: once
d_gene: NA
j_gene: TRBJ2-5
v_gene: TRBV10-2
CDR3nt: TGCGCCAGCAGTGAACGGTGGGAGACCCAGTACTTC
CDR3aa: CASSERWETQYF

abundance: NA
d_gene: TRBD2
j_gene: TRBJ2-7
v_gene: TRBV30
CDR3nt: TGTGCCTGGACCAGGACTAGCGGGGCCTACGAGCAGTACTTC
CDR3aa: CAWTRTSGAYEQYF

abundance: NA
d_gene: NA
j_gene: TRBJ2-3
v_gene: TRBV4-1
CDR3nt: TGCGCCAGCAGCCAAGAGGGGGTTGGCCGGGACATCACAGATACGCAGTATTTT
CDR3aa: CASSQEGVGRDITDTQYF

abundance: once
d_gene: NA
j_gene: TRBJ2-3
v_gene: TRBV6-1
CDR3nt: TGTGCCAGCAAGAATACGGACAGCGATACGCAGTATTTT
CDR3aa: CASKNTDSDTQYF

abundance: NA
d_gene: TRBD1
j_gene: TRBJ2-7
v_gene: TRBV5-1
CDR3nt: TGCGCCAGCAGCTTGGGACAGGGGGCTCCCAACGAGCAGTACTTC
CDR3aa: CASSLGQGAPNEQYF

abundance: few
d_gene: NA
j_gene: TRBJ1-1
v_gene: TRBV7-6
CDR3nt: TGTGCCAGCAGCGAGTTAATGAACACTGAAGCTTTCTTT
CDR3aa: CASSELMNTEAFF

abundance: once
d_gene: NA
j_gene: TRBJ2-7
v_gene: TRBV18
CDR3nt: TGTGCCAGCTCACCCCCGGGGGGCACCTACGAGCAGTACTTC
CDR3aa: CASSPPGGTYEQYF

abundance: NA
d_gene: NA
j_gene: TRBJ1-4
v_gene: TRBV5-1
CDR3nt: TGTGCCAGCAGCTCGGGACGTAGAAATGAAAAACTGTTTTTT
CDR3aa: CASSSGRRNEKLFF

abundance: NA
d_gene: NA
j_gene: TRBJ1-2
v_gene: TRBV6-5
CDR3nt: TGTGCCAGCAGTGACCGGTATACGGATGGCTACACCTTC
CDR3aa: CASSDRYTDGYTF

abundance: NA
d_gene: TRBD2
j_gene: TRBJ2-3
v_gene: TRBV7-6
CDR3nt: TGTGCCAGCAGCTACGGGACTAGCGGGGGGAATCTTGCAGATACGCAGTATTTT
CDR3aa: CASSYGTSGGNLADTQYF

abundance: NA
d_gene: TRBD1
j_gene: TRBJ1-2
v_gene: TRBV18
CDR3nt: TGTGCCAGCTCACAACAGGGGGACTATGGCTACACCTTC
CDR3aa: CASSQQGDYGYTF

abundance: NA
d_gene: NA
j_gene: TRBJ1-2
v_gene: TRBV4-1
CDR3nt: TGCGCCAGCAGCCAACCCGCGGCCGGGGCCTATGGCTACACCTTC
CDR3aa: CASSQPAAGAYGYTF